These 21 T cell receptor beta chains were all obtained from the same sample, sequenced in a study of blood T cell repertoires in COVID-19 (dated by TCRdb to about 2020). Library generation was performed with the immunoSEQ multiplex PCR assay. TCRdb's version of the immuneACCESS table is confined to in-frame rearrangements and falls short of the full clone set. An unresolved V gene accounts for under half of the shortfall where checked; the remainder is of unknown origin. This sample comprises over 80,000 clones, around 87% of them detected only once. The leading ten clones occupy about 20% of the sample. Sequences were obtained from peripheral blood. The receptors were sampled from a human donor in a cohort sampled during active COVID-19.

The J gene is TRBJ2-7, the V gene TRBV4-1; 10 nucleotides match TRBD2. CDR3 length: 16 amino acids. The V gene's germline CDR1 is MGHRA and CDR2 YSYEKL. Trimming removed 2 bases from V and 5 bases from J; junction bases left unmatched: 9. The CDR3 coding sequence is TGCGCCAGCAGCCAACCGAGCGGGAGGGCCTTGGACGAGCAGTACTTC. It codes for CASSQPSGRALDEQYF.

The CDR3 region has the DNA TGTGCCAGTAGTGCCGGGGTTCTAGCCCAAGAGACCCAGTACTTC. Its protein is CASSAGVLAQETQYF. V usage is TRBV19 and J usage is TRBJ2-5; D is possibly TRBD2 (5 bases). Germline CDR1 reads LNHDA; CDR2 reads SQIVND (reference sequence). This CDR3 is 15 amino acids long. The V end lost 5 bases, the J end lost 1 base, and 14 bases lay between the germline ends. Drawing the rest from reference TRBV19 and TRBJ2-5, the complete variable domain is DGGITQSPKYLFRKEGQNVTLSCEQNLNHDAMYWYRQDPGQGLRLIYYSQIVNDFQKGDIAEGYSVSREKKESFPLTVTSAQKNPTAFYLCASSAGVLAQETQYFGPGTRLLVL.

This chain uses TRBV5-1 with TRBJ1-4; D ambiguous. This CDR3 contains 16 residues. Germline V CDR1 and CDR2: SGHRS, YFSETQ. Between the trimmed V and J ends, which lost 0 bases and 5 bases, there was a span of 14 bases. This chain's CDR3 is CASSLAAGYTNEKLFF. CDR3 DNA sequence: TGCGCCAGCAGCTTGGCCGCAGGCTATACAAATGAAAAACTGTTTTTT.

The V call is TRBV28, the J call TRBJ2-7; 10 positions match TRBD1. V lost 6 bases to trimming and J lost 2 bases; unmatched junction nucleotides: 7. Germline CDR1 is MDHEN and CDR2 is SYDVKM. This CDR3 has 15 amino acids. CDR3 DNA sequence: TGTGCCAGCAGGGAGACGGGACAGGGGACCTACGAGCAGTACTTC. Its translation is CASRETGQGTYEQYF.

The J gene is TRBJ1-4, the V gene TRBV29-1; TRBD1 matches at 7 bases. The CDR3 length is 14 residues. V lost 5 bases, J lost 2 bases, and 5 bases stayed unmatched. CDR1 is SQVTM and CDR2 is ANQGSEA in the germline V gene. The CDR3 DNA reads as TGCAGCGTTTTACCAGGGGGTACTAATGAAAAACTGTTTTTT. Translated: CSVLPGGTNEKLFF. Complete variable domain (other parts from reference TRBV29-1 and TRBJ1-4): SAVISQKPSRDICQRGTSLTIQCQVDSQVTMMFWYRQQPGQSLTLIATANQGSEATYESGFVIDKFPISRPNLTFSTLTVSNMSPEDSSIYLCSVLPGGTNEKLFFGSGTQLSVL.

The rearrangement uses TRBV2 and TRBJ2-5; a weak D match, TRBD2 (5 bases). V was trimmed by 2 bases and J by 5 bases, leaving 15 bases between them. Germline V lookup: CDR1 SNHLY, CDR2 FYNNEI. The CDR3 is made up of 15 amino acids. The CDR3 region has the DNA TGTGCCAGCAGTGAAACTAGGGCAGGCGGCGAGACCCAGTACTTC. As protein: CASSETRAGGETQYF.

The rearrangement joins TRBV11-3 to TRBJ1-1; D gene ambiguous. V lost 1 base, J lost 4 bases, and 7 bases lay in between. CDR3 size: 13 residues. CDR1 and CDR2 (germline): SGHNT, YENEEA. CDR3 loop: CASSLAPGTEAFF. The CDR3 DNA sequence: TGTGCCAGCAGCTTAGCCCCAGGCACTGAAGCTTTCTTT.

There are a few counts of this clone. V is TRBV3-1 (or the pseudogene TRBV3-2) and J is TRBJ1-5; D possibly corresponds to TRBD1 (5 bases). The V and J ends lost 5 bases and 6 bases respectively, with 8 bases between them. Germline assignment: CDR1 LGHDT and CDR2 YNNKEL (reference sequence). The CDR3 has 12 residues. For the CDR3, the DNA is TGTGCCAGCAGCTACGGGGGTCAGCCCCAGCATTTT. As protein: CASSYGGQPQHF.

The gene calls are TRBV29-1 and TRBJ1-2; a possible D gene is TRBD1 (5 bases). The CDR3 is made up of 11 amino acids. Germline CDR1 SQVTM, CDR2 ANQGSEA. The V and J ends lost 1 base and 9 bases respectively, with 9 bases between them. The CDR3 DNA is TGCAGCGTTGAAGTCCAGGGAAGCTACACCTTC. Its translation: CSVEVQGSYTF.

This clone appeared a single time. The chain recombines TRBV19 with TRBJ2-7; 10 bases fit TRBD2. The junction had 8 bases not matched to a gene; V was cut back by 7 bases and J by 5 bases. The CDR3 covers 14 residues. Germline V lookup: CDR1 LNHDA, CDR2 SQIVND (reference sequence). For the CDR3, the DNA is TGTGCCAGTAAGGTAGCGGGAGGCCCCCACGAGCAGTACTTC. It yields the protein CASKVAGGPHEQYF.

The V and J genes are TRBV9 and TRBJ2-7; 7 positions match TRBD1. Germline CDR1 reads SGDLS; CDR2 reads YYNGEE. Trimming cost V 0 bases and J 1 base; bases outside gene matches: 4. The CDR3 spans 15 residues. Here the CDR3 reads CASSVGNRGSYEQYF. The DNA of the CDR3 is TGTGCCAGCAGCGTAGGAAACAGGGGATCCTACGAGCAGTACTTC.

CDR3 sequence (DNA): TGTGCCAGCAGTCAATCACAGGGGTGGGGCAAAAACATTCAGTACTTC. Protein: CASSQSQGWGKNIQYF. This chain links TRBV27 with TRBJ2-4; TRBD1 matches at 7 bases. Trimming cost V 5 bases and J 3 bases; bases outside gene matches: 10. The CDR3 consists of 16 residues. Germline values: CDR1 MNHEY, CDR2 SMNVEV (reference sequence).

The chain has TRBV15 and TRBJ2-7; 11 nucleotides align to TRBD2. V lost 1 base, J lost 4 bases, and 9 bases stayed unmatched. The length of the CDR3 is 17 residues. CDR1 and CDR2 (germline): LNHNV, YYDKDF (reference sequence). The CDR3 DNA reads as TGTGCCACCAGCAGAGGGCTAGCGGGAGGCAGGGGGTACGAGCAGTACTTC. Protein sequence: CATSRGLAGGRGYEQYF.

The chain employs TRBV7-2 and TRBJ2-3, with 10 bases that match TRBD1. CDR3 length: 15 residues. Losses at the gene ends were 5 bases for V and 2 bases for J; bases not matched to a gene: 4. Germline CDR1 SGHTA, CDR2 FQGNSA. CDR3 sequence reads: CASSPTGGATDTQYF. The CDR3 region has the DNA TGTGCCAGCAGCCCGACAGGGGGCGCCACAGATACGCAGTATTTT.

The chain joins TRBV3-1 (or the pseudogene TRBV3-2) to TRBJ1-1; no firm D call. Trimming removed 4 bases from V and 1 base from J, with 13 bases in between. Germline V gene data show CDR1 as LGHDT and CDR2 as YNNKEL (reference sequence). CDR3 length: 15 residues. The CDR3: CASSPPYGPNTEAFF. The DNA of the CDR3 is TGTGCCAGCAGCCCCCCCTATGGGCCGAACACTGAAGCTTTCTTT.

This clone was seen once. The chain joins TRBV28 to TRBJ2-1; TRBD1 might be the D (6 bases). This CDR3 has 13 amino acids. CDR1 MDHEN and CDR2 SYDVKM come from the germline V gene. Trimming took off 7 bases at V and 10 bases at J, with 17 bases between the two ends. The CDR3, as DNA: TGTGCCAGCATAAGTGGGGGCACCCAAGAGCAGTTCTTC. It translates to CASISGGTQEQFF.

V gene TRBV11-3 combines with J gene TRBJ1-1; 8 nucleotides align to TRBD1. After removal of 3 bases from V and 1 base from J, the junction contained 4 bases not matched to a gene. The CDR3 covers 15 residues. The germline V gene has CDR1 SGHNT and CDR2 YENEEA. The CDR3 sequence is CASSLGTGENTEAFF. The CDR3 DNA is TGTGCCAGCAGCTTGGGGACAGGCGAGAACACTGAAGCTTTCTTT. Combining the CDR3 with reference TRBV11-3 and TRBJ1-1 gives the whole variable domain EAGVVQSPRYKIIEKKQPVAFWCNPISGHNTLYWYLQNLGQGPELLIRYENEEAVDDSQLPKDRFSAERLKGVDSTLKIQPAELGDSAVYLCASSLGTGENTEAFFGQGTRLTVV.

The V and J genes are TRBV5-6 and TRBJ2-1; tentatively, D is TRBD2 (6 bases). Trimming took off 3 bases at V and 9 bases at J, with 19 bases between the two ends. CDR1 and CDR2 from the germline V gene are SGHDT and YYEEEE. There are 15 residues in the CDR3. CDR3: CASSWGVPSVSEQFF. DNA of the CDR3: TGTGCCAGCAGCTGGGGGGTACCCTCGGTTTCTGAGCAGTTCTTC.

The chain links TRBV5-6 to TRBJ1-6; D gene ambiguous. This CDR3 has 12 residues. Between the trimmed V and J ends, which lost 2 bases and 6 bases, there was a span of 3 bases. Germline V gene sequence: CDR1 SGHDT, CDR2 YYEEEE. The CDR3 region is CASSFSNSPLHF. CDR3 nucleotide sequence: TGTGCCAGCAGCTTTAGTAATTCACCCCTCCACTTT.

The CDR3 DNA reads as TGTGCCAGCAGCCCCGGGGGGGCAGCTCCTGGGGAAAAACTGTTTTTT. Encoded protein: CASSPGGAAPGEKLFF. The V gene is TRBV5-4, the J gene TRBJ1-4, with a tentative D call TRBD1 (6 bases). Trimming cost V 4 bases and J 8 bases, with 21 bases left between them. This CDR3 has 16 residues. CDR1 is SGHNT and CDR2 is YYREEE in the germline V gene (reference sequence).

This clone was recorded only once. The V and J genes are TRBV27 and TRBJ2-6; D is possibly TRBD1 (5 bases). CDR1 is MNHEY and CDR2 is SMNVEV in the germline V gene (reference sequence). The CDR3 contains 16 residues. CDR3 DNA sequence: TGTGCTATCTGGGGCCAGGGAAAGTCTGGGGCCAACGTCCTGACTTTC. As protein: CAIWGQGKSGANVLTF.